Following are 8 T cell receptor beta chains from one sample sequenced in a study of T cells in women clearing cervical HPV infection. This table comes from immunoSEQ multiplex PCR, and its TCRdb copy is limited to in-frame clones, with some not included. The table lists about 35,000 clones. Sequencing was done on a sample of blood buffy coat. The receptors were gathered from a woman aged 18-70 years with a cervical HPV16 infection that either progressed to CIN3+ or cleared (not recorded which).

The CDR3: CASSQTISGQYF. The covered CDR3 bases are TGTGCCAGCAGTCAAACTATCTCCGGT. This chain links TRBV6-2 or TRBV6-3 with TRBJ2-4; D is unclear. The CDR3 is cut off 3 residues early in the read; its end comes from the germline J gene. This CDR3 is built from 12 residues. Germline V CDR1 and CDR2: MNHEY, SVGEGT.

Remarks on this clone: The read falls 3 residues short of the CDR3 end, and the missing part is taken from the germline J gene. The chain joins TRBV20-1 to TRBJ2-5; possible D gene TRBD2, 5 bases. V was cut by 7 bases and J by 5 bases, with 17 bases left in between. Per the germline V gene, CDR1 is DFQATT and CDR2 is SNEGSKA (reference sequence). This CDR3 region has 13 residues. This chain's CDR3 is CSGTSPGEETQYF. The sequenced part of the CDR3 DNA is TGCAGTGGGACGAGCCCCGGGGAGGAGACC.

In regard to this clone: From the germline J gene comes the end of the CDR3, since the read stops 3 residues before it. This rearrangement joins TRBV12-3 or TRBV12-4 to TRBJ1-2, with a possible D match to TRBD1 (5 bases). The CDR3 is made up of 12 amino acids. Trimming removed 6 bases at V and 7 bases at J, with 12 bases between. The part of the CDR3 DNA that was read is TGTGCCAGCAGGGAGGGGAACAGTGGC. Translation gives CASREGNSG. The entire CDR3 protein reads CASREGNSGYTF.

Concerning this clone: The CDR3 end falls 3 residues outside the read, so it is completed with the germline J gene. The chain joins TRBV11-2 to TRBJ1-1, with TRBD1 matching over 9 bases. J gave up 4 bases and V 5 bases, and 5 bases lay outside the gene matches. CDR3 length: 14 residues. Germline assignment: CDR1 SGHAT and CDR2 FQNNGV. The CDR3 reads CASSGQGFGTEAFF. CDR3 DNA, as far as it was read: TGTGCCAGCAGCGGACAGGGGTTCGGCACTGAA.

As regards this clone: The DNA ends 3 residues before the CDR3 does, and the rest of the CDR3 is filled in from the germline J gene. The rearrangement joins TRBV14 to TRBJ2-7, with D possibly TRBD1 on 5 matching bases. Trimming left V 3 bases short and J 3 bases short, with 15 bases between. This CDR3 has 15 residues. The germline V gene has CDR1 SGHDN and CDR2 FVKESK. The DNA read from the CDR3 is TGTGCCAGCAGCCAGCTCCCAGGGAATTTCTACGAG. It specifies CASSQLPGNFYE. The whole CDR3 region reads CASSQLPGNFYEQYF. The full variable domain, its missing parts supplied by reference TRBV14 and TRBJ2-7, is EAGVTQFPSHSVIEKGQTVTLRCDPISGHDNLYWYRRVMGKEIKFLLHFVKESKQDESGMPNNRFLAERTGGTYSTLKVQPAELEDSGVYFCASSQLPGNFYEQYFGPGTRLTVT.

As concerns this clone: The sequenced fragment ends 3 residues before the CDR3 boundary, so the rest is inferred from the germline J gene. The V gene is TRBV12-3 or TRBV12-4, the J gene TRBJ1-6, with D maybe TRBD1 (6 bases). V was clipped by 6 bases and J by 9 bases, with 15 bases between them. The CDR3 covers 14 residues. The DNA read from the CDR3 is TGTGCCAGCAGCCCCGGGACAAATATTTCACCC. It yields the protein CASSPGTNISP. The whole CDR3 protein reads CASSPGTNISPLHF.

About this clone itself: The read finishes 3 residues shy of the CDR3 end, and the germline J gene is used to complete it. The genes are TRBV27 and TRBJ2-5; D is perhaps TRBD1 (6 bases). V lost 5 bases to trimming and J lost 4 bases, with 14 bases between them. This CDR3 has 14 amino acids. Germline loops: CDR1 MNHEY, CDR2 SMNVEV (reference sequence). The CDR3 is CASSPAAGAETQYF. The sequenced CDR3 bases are TGTGCCAGCAGTCCCGCTGCAGGGGCAGAGACC.

Remarks on this clone: The observed sequence ends 3 residues before the CDR3 terminus, with the missing tail filled in from the germline J gene. The chain links TRBV30 to TRBJ1-2; D not certain. This CDR3 contains 10 residues. Germline values: CDR1 GTSNPN, CDR2 SVGIG (reference sequence). The CDR3 protein is CAYQEGGYTF. CDR3 bases read: TGTGCCTATCAAGAAGGCGGC. The whole variable domain, remainder taken from reference TRBV30 and TRBJ1-2, is SQTIHQWPATLVQPVGSPLSLECTVEGTSNPNLYWYRQAAGRGLQLLFYSVGIGQISSEVPQNLSASRPQDRQFILSSKKLLLSDSGFYLCAYQEGGYTFGSGTRLTVV.